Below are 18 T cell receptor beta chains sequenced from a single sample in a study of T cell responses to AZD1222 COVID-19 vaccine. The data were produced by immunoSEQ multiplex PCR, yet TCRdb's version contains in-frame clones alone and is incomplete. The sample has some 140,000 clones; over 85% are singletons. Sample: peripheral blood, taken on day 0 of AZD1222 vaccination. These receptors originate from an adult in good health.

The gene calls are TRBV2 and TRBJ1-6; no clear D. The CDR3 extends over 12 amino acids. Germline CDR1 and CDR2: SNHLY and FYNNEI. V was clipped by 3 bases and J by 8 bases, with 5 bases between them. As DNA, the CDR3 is TGTGCCAGCAGTGATCGACATTCACCCCTCCACTTT. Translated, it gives CASSDRHSPLHF.

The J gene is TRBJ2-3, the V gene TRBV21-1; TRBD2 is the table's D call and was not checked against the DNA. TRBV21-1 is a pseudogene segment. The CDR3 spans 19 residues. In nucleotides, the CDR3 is TGTGCCAGCAGCAGTCTGGGACTAGCGGGAAAGCACGGTGCAGATACGCAGTATTTT. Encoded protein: CASSSLGLAGKHGADTQYF.

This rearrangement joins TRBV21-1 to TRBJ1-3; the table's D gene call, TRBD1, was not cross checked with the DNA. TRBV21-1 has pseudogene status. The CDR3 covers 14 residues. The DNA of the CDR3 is TGTGCCAGCACCAAGACAGGGGGAGGAAACACCATATATTTT. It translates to CASTKTGGGNTIYF.

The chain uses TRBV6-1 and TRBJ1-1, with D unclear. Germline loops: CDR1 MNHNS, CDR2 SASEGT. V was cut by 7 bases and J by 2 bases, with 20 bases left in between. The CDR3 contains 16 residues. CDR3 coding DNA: TGTGCCAGCATTGATGGTCCTGGGCAGCCAAACACTGAAGCTTTCTTT. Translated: CASIDGPGQPNTEAFF.

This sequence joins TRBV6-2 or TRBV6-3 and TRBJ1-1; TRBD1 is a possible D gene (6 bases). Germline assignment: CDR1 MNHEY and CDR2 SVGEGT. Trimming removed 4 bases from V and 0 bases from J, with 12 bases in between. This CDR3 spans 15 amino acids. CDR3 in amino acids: CASSSDRNMNTEAFF. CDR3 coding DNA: TGTGCCAGCAGTTCGGACAGAAACATGAACACTGAAGCTTTCTTT.

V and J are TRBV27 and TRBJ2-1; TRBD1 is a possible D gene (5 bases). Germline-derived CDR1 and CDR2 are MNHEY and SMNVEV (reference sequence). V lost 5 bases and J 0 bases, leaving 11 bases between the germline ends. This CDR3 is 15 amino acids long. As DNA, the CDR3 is TGTGCCAGCAGTGTGCAGGGTCGCTCCTACAATGAGCAGTTCTTC. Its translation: CASSVQGRSYNEQFF.

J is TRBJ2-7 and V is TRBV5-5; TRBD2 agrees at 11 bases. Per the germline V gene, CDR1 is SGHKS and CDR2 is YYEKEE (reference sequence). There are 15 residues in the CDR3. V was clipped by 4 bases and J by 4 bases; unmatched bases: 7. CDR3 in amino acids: CASSRLAGGEYEQYF. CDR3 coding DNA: TGTGCCAGCAGCAGATTAGCGGGAGGGGAATACGAGCAGTACTTC.

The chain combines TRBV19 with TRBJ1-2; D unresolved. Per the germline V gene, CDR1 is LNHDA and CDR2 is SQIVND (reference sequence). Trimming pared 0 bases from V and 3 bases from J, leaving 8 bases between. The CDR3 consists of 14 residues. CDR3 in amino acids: CASSIDHEYYGYTF. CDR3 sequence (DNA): TGTGCCAGTAGTATAGATCATGAATACTATGGCTACACCTTC.

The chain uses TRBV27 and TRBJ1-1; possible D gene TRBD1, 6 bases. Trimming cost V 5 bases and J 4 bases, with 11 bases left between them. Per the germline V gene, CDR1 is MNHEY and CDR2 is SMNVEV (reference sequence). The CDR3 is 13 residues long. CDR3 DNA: TGTGCCAGCAGTATCAGGGGTCCCACTGAAGCTTTCTTT. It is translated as CASSIRGPTEAFF.

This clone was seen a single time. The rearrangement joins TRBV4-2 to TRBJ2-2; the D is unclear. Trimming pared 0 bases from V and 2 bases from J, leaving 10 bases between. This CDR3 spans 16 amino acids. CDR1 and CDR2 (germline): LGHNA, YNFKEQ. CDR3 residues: CASSQDLQLNTGELFF. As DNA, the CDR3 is TGTGCCAGCAGCCAAGATCTACAGTTAAACACCGGGGAGCTGTTTTTT.

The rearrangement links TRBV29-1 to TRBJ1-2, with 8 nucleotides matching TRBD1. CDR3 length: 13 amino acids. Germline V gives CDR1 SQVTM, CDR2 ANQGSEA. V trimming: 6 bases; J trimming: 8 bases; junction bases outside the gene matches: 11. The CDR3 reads CSVLGQGEQGYTF. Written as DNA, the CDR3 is TGCAGCGTACTAGGACAGGGAGAACAGGGCTACACCTTC.

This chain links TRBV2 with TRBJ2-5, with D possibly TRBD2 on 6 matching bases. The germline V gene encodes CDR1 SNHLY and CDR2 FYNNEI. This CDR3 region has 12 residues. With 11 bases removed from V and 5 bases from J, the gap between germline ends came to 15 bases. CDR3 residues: CAGAPGRETQYF. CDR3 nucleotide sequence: TGTGCCGGGGCCCCGGGGAGGGAGACCCAGTACTTC.

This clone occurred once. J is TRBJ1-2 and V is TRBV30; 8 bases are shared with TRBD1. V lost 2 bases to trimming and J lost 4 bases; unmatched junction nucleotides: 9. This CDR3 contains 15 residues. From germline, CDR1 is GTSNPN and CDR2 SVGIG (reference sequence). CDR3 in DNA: TGTGCCTGGAGTCTCTACAGGGGGAGTTTCTATGGCTACACCTTC. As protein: CAWSLYRGSFYGYTF.

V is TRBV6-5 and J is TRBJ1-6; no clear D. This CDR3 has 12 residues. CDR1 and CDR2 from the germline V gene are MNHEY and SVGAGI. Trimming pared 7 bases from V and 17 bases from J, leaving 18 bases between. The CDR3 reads CASTGPIGSFHF. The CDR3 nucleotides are TGTGCCAGCACAGGACCCATCGGGAGTTTCCACTTT.

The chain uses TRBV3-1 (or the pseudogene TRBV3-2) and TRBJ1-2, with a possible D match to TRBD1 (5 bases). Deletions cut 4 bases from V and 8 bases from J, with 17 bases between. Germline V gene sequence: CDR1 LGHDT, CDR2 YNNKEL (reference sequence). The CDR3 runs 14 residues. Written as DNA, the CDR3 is TGTGCCAGCAGCCGATCCGGGGGGAAGGAGGGCTACACCTTC. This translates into CASSRSGGKEGYTF.

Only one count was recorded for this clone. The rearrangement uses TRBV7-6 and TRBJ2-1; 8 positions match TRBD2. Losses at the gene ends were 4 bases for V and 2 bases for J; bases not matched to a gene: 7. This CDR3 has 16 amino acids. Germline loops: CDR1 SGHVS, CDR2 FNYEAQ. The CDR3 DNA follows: TGTGCCAGCAGCTCACACCGGGAGGGGCCCTACAATGAGCAGTTCTTC. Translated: CASSSHREGPYNEQFF.

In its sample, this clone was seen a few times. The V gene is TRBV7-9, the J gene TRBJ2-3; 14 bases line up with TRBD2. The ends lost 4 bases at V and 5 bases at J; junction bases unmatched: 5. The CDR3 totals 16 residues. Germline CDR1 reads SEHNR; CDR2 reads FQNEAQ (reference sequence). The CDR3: CASSSGLAGARDTQYF. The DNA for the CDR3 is TGTGCCAGCAGCTCGGGACTAGCGGGAGCCAGAGATACGCAGTATTTT. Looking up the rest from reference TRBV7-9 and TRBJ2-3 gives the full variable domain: DTGVSQNPRHKITKRGQNVTFRCDPISEHNRLYWYRQTLGQGPEFLTYFQNEAQLEKSRLLSDRFSAERPKGSFSTLEIQRTEQGDSAMYLCASSSGLAGARDTQYFGPGTRLTVL.

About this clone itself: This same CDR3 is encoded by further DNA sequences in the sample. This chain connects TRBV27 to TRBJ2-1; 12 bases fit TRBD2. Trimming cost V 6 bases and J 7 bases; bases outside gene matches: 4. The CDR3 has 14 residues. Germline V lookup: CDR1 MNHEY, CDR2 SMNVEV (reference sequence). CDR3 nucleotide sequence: TGTGCCAGCAGAGGACTAGCGGGAATTAATGAGCAGTTCTTC. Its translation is CASRGLAGINEQFF.